Shown below are 15 T cell receptor beta chains from a single sample sequenced in a study of OX40 agonist ivuxolimab in advanced cancers. Sequencing was performed with immunoSEQ multiplex PCR; in TCRdb, only in-frame clones are kept and a portion is missing. This table holds nearly 20,000 clones, around 85% found once. The material was CD4+ or CD8+ T cells sorted from blood, obtained in a trial of the OX40 agonist ivuxolimab. These receptors originate from an adult with an advanced solid tumor such as melanoma, head and neck, liver or kidney cancer.

This clone has only a few counts. CDR3 amino acids: CAWSEPLPNTEAFF. DNA for the CDR3: TGTGCCTGGAGCGAACCCTTACCGAACACTGAAGCTTTCTTT. This chain joins TRBV30 and TRBJ1-1, with D unclear. CDR1 GTSNPN and CDR2 SVGIG come from the germline V gene (reference sequence). Trimming shortened V by 3 bases and J by 1 base, and 12 bases separated the two germline ends. The length of the CDR3 is 14 residues.

The chain couples TRBV7-9 to TRBJ2-5; tentatively, D is TRBD2 (5 bases). V shed 2 bases and J shed 4 bases, with 8 bases lying between them. In germline, CDR1 is SEHNR, CDR2 FQNEAQ (reference sequence). The CDR3 is 13 amino acids. CDR3 region: CASSLYAGETQYF. CDR3 nucleotide sequence: TGTGCCAGCAGCTTATATGCGGGAGAGACCCAGTACTTC.

The sample holds one count of this clone. This chain connects TRBV15 to TRBJ2-5; D not resolved. Germline V gives CDR1 LNHNV, CDR2 YYDKDF (reference sequence). V was shortened by 0 bases and J by 3 bases, with 8 bases between the two germline ends. The CDR3 consists of 14 residues. CDR3 DNA sequence: TGTGCCACCAGCAGAGATGGTGGGAAAGAGACCCAGTACTTC. Translated: CATSRDGGKETQYF.

The J gene is TRBJ1-2, the V gene TRBV7-2; no clear D gene. The V gene lost 3 bases and the J gene lost 6 bases, with 11 bases spanning the gap. Germline V gene lookup returns CDR1 SGHTA and CDR2 FQGNSA. The CDR3 runs 13 residues. The CDR3 is CASSFGSTDGYTF. In DNA, the CDR3 is TGTGCCAGCAGCTTCGGGTCCACGGATGGCTACACCTTC.

The rearrangement links TRBV7-3 to TRBJ2-2; a weak D match, TRBD1 (6 bases). V lost 5 bases and J 5 bases, leaving 15 bases between the germline ends. CDR1 is SGHTA, CDR2 FQGTGA, per germline. The length of the CDR3 is 15 residues. The CDR3: CASSPTGQKTGELFF. In DNA, the CDR3 is TGTGCCAGCAGCCCGACAGGACAGAAGACCGGGGAGCTGTTTTTT.

The chain carries TRBV10-1 and TRBJ2-5; D remains unclear. Between the trimmed V and J ends, which lost 0 bases and 6 bases, there was a span of 8 bases. Per germline, CDR1 WNHNN and CDR2 SYGVQD (reference sequence). CDR3 size: 13 residues. The CDR3 DNA follows: TGCGCCAGCAGTGAGTCGGTAGGGCAGACCCAGTACTTC. Translating gives CASSESVGQTQYF.

The chain combines TRBV27 with TRBJ2-7; 7 bases fit TRBD2. V was pared by 2 bases and J by 0 bases, with 4 bases of the junction left unmatched. There are 15 residues in the CDR3. The germline V gene has CDR1 MNHEY and CDR2 SMNVEV (reference sequence). The CDR3 sequence: CASSLAGVSSYEQYF. As DNA, the CDR3 is TGTGCCAGCAGTTTAGCGGGAGTAAGCTCCTACGAGCAGTACTTC.

The V gene is TRBV5-1, the J gene TRBJ2-5; 9 bases agree with TRBD2. Germline V gene lookup returns CDR1 SGHRS and CDR2 YFSETQ. V shed 1 base and J 7 bases; nucleotides not matched to a gene: 14. The CDR3 runs 17 residues. The CDR3 DNA sequence: TGCGCCAGCAGCTTGCGCCCCGCGGGGGGGCTAAGGGGGACCCAGTACTTC. Its protein product is CASSLRPAGGLRGTQYF.

This sequence joins TRBV5-5 and TRBJ2-5; tentative D call: TRBD1 (5 bases). The V gene's germline CDR1 is SGHKS and CDR2 YYEKEE (reference sequence). V was cut by 0 bases and J by 3 bases, with 9 bases left in between. The CDR3 length is 14 residues. CDR3 loop: CASSLGLGEETQYF. In DNA, the CDR3 is TGTGCCAGCAGCTTGGGGTTAGGGGAAGAGACCCAGTACTTC.

The rearrangement links TRBV19 to TRBJ1-5; 10 bases agree with TRBD1. CDR1 and CDR2 (germline): LNHDA, SQIVND (reference sequence). Trimming took 6 bases from V and 2 from J; bases not matched to a gene: 7. The CDR3 length is 16 residues. The CDR3 DNA follows: TGTGCCAGTAGGGAGACAGGGGGCGAAGGCAATCAGCCCCAGCATTTT. Its protein is CASRETGGEGNQPQHF.

The genes are TRBV7-8 and TRBJ1-2, with D perhaps TRBD1 (5 bases). Germline V gene lookup returns CDR1 SGHVS and CDR2 FQNEAQ. V lost 5 bases and J lost 8, with 18 bases in between. The CDR3 has 14 amino acids. For the CDR3, the DNA is TGTGCCAGCAGCGCCGCTCAGGGTGGTGAAGGCTACACCTTC. Amino acids: CASSAAQGGEGYTF.

J is TRBJ2-1 and V is TRBV9; perhaps TRBD2 as D (5 bases). Germline CDR1 and CDR2: SGDLS and YYNGEE. There are 14 residues in the CDR3. Deletions cut 4 bases from V and 0 bases from J, with 8 bases between. This CDR3 is CASSLGLSYNEQFF. CDR3 bases: TGTGCCAGCAGCTTAGGACTCTCCTACAATGAGCAGTTCTTC.

The V gene is TRBV18, the J gene TRBJ1-2; unclear D gene. Germline values: CDR1 KGHSH, CDR2 LQKENI. Trimming took off 2 bases at V and 5 bases at J, with 3 bases between the two ends. CDR3 length: 11 amino acids. The chain's CDR3 is CASSPAYGYTF. CDR3 bases: TGTGCCAGCTCACCAGCTTATGGCTACACCTTC. The whole variable domain, filled in from reference TRBV18 and TRBJ1-2, reads NAGVMQNPRHLVRRRGQEARLRCSPMKGHSHVYWYRQLPEEGLKFMVYLQKENIIDESGMPKERFSAEFPKEGPSILRIQQVVRGDSAAYFCASSPAYGYTFGSGTRLTVV.

The chain combines TRBV10-2 with TRBJ1-5; the D is unclear. The CDR3 extends over 14 amino acids. CDR1 is WSHSY, CDR2 SAAADI, per germline. Trimming stripped 3 bases from V and 7 bases from J, with 13 bases between. The CDR3 reads CASSETTIRQPQHF. CDR3 coding DNA: TGCGCCAGCAGTGAAACCACAATCAGGCAGCCCCAGCATTTT.

The rearrangement uses TRBV7-2 and TRBJ2-1, with D uncertain. The length of the CDR3 is 12 residues. The germline V gene has CDR1 SGHTA and CDR2 FQGNSA. Deletions cut 4 bases from V and 9 bases from J, with 10 bases between. CDR3 nucleotide sequence: TGTGCCAGCAGCTCTGGACCGGGTGAGCAGTTCTTC. Residues: CASSSGPGEQFF. Combining the CDR3 with reference TRBV7-2 and TRBJ2-1 gives the whole variable domain GAGVSQSPSNKVTEKGKDVELRCDPISGHTALYWYRQSLGQGLEFLIYFQGNSAPDKSGLPSDRFSAERTGGSVSTLTIQRTQQEDSAVYLCASSSGPGEQFFGPGTRLTVL.